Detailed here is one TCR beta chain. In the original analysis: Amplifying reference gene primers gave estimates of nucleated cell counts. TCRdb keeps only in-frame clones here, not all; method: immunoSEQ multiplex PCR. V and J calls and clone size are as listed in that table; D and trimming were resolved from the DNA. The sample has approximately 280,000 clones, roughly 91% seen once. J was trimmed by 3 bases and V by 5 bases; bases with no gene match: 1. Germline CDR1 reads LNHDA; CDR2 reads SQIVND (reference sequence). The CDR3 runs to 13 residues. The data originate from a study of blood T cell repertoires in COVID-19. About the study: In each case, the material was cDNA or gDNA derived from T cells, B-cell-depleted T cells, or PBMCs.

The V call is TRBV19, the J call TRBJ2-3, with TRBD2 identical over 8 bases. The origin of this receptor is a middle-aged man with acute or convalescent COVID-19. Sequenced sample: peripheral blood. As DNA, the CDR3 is TGTGCCAGTAGTTCTAGCGGGACAGATACGCAGTATTTT. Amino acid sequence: CASSSSGTDTQYF. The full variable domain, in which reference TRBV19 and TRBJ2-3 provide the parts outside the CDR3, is DGGITQSPKYLFRKEGQNVTLSCEQNLNHDAMYWYRQDPGQGLRLIYYSQIVNDFQKGDIAEGYSVSREKKESFPLTVTSAQKNPTAFYLCASSSSGTDTQYFGPGTRLTVL.